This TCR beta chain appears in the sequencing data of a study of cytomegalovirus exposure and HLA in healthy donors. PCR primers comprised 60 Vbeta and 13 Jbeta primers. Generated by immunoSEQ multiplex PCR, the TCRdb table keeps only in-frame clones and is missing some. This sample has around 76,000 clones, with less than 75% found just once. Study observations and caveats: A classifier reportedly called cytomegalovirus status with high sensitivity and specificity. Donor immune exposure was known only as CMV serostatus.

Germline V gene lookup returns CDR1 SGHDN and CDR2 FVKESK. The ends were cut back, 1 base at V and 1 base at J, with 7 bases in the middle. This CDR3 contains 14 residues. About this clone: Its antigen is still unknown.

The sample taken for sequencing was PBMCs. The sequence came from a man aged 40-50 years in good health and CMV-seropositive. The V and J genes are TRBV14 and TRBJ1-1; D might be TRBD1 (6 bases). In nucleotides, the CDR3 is TGTGCCAGCAGCCAAGGGGGACAGAACACTGAAGCTTTCTTT. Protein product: CASSQGGQNTEAFF.